This T cell receptor beta chain was profiled in a study of CD8+CD57+ T cells in acquired aplastic anemia listed by TCRdb under 2018. A note on the overall study: DNA extracted from sorted CD4+ and CD8+ cells had a mean of around 3.3 ug, with a range of 0.2 to 27.4 ug. An average of about 10 million reads for CD4+ cells and 11 million to 13 million reads for CD8+ cells was obtained from healthy donor samples. The full study reports these points: Although under 35 CD8+ CDR3 sequences were shared by patients and controls, these sequences appeared highly expressed in patients and within the immunodominant clones of patients. Between patients and healthy controls, no significant difference in CD8+ Simpson's diversity was found (P=0.060).

The germline V end is reduced by 0 bases and the J end by 7 bases; junction bases left unmatched: 16. The CDR3 contains 18 residues, cysteine and phenylalanine counted. Kept here is only the CDR3 DNA, which spans 54 bases and is read in frame from base 1. CDR1 and CDR2 were assigned from the germline V gene (reference sequence) as LGHDT and YNNKEL. In this study, sorted CD4+ and CD8+ T cells from the blood of healthy subjects and of severe aplastic anemia patients had their TCR repertoires deep-sequenced. Ficoll-Paque density gradient centrifugation was used to isolate peripheral blood mononuclear cells. Before DNA extraction, CD4+ and CD8+ T cells were sorted with FACS or magnetic beads. Profiling of TCR beta VDJ combinations and CDR3 sequences used genomic DNA as the template. An Illumina HiSeq 2000 was the platform used for TCR repertoire sequencing. The authors' pipeline ran thus. TRBV/TRBJ rearrangement plots, CDR3 size and DJ length profiles, and Simpson's diversity index were used to evaluate the repertoires. The most abundant DNA sequence in the deep sequencing data was taken as the immunodominant clone. CDR3 amino acid sequences were checked for sharing between subjects and were compared against published repertoires and the VDJdb database. TCRdb's own reprocessing of the public reads used fastp at Q25 and MiXCR and kept productive beta chains. For every CDR3 protein sequence, its rows merge into one entry that carries the most common genes and DNA. In this record, the V and J calls reflect TCRdb's handling and not the investigators' own analysis. The sample contains more than 100,000 distinct CDR3 sequences, around 46% of them found a single time. The leading ten clones occupy about 2.5% of the sample.

This clonotype appeared many times. The specificity of this receptor is unknown. No base quality values were provided; no much bigger clone lies one nucleotide off. The sequence derives from a human donor in good health, serving as a control. The chain is made from TRBV3-1 and TRBJ2-7, and TRBD1 aligns with 9 junction nucleotides. Sequenced material: sorted CD4+, CD8+, or CD8+CD57+ T cells (not recorded which) from PBMCs. The DNA sequence reads TGTGCCAGCAGCCAAGATCCACCGGCGGGGACAGGGATCTGTGAGCAGTACTTC. This yields the protein CASSQDPPAGTGICEQYF.